This is a list of T cell receptor beta chains from one sample in a study of a mutant IDH1 vaccine in newly diagnosed glioma. Some clones are missing from TCRdb's copy, which holds only in-frame ones; the method was immunoSEQ multiplex PCR. This sample has about 94,000 clones, with nearly 90% found just once. Their antigens remain unidentified. The specimen was PBMCs, collected from a glioma patient whose treatment included an IDH1 peptide vaccine. The receptor set was obtained from a woman aged 45-65 years with glioma. CDR3s include the opening cysteine and the closing phenylalanine or tryptophan. The D gene is left open where the match is weak. Some rows have no size entry. The others give once, few or many, or a class for an expanded clone.

D gene	V gene	clone size	J gene	CDR3 DNA	CDR3 protein
NA	TRBV28	NA	TRBJ1-2	TGTGCCAGCAGTTCGACGCACCCCTATGGCTACACCTTC	CASSSTHPYGYTF
NA	TRBV5-1	few	TRBJ1-1	TGCGCCAGCAGCCCGGTCCCGGGAGAAGCTTTCTTT	CASSPVPGEAFF
NA	TRBV7-9	NA	TRBJ2-7	TGTGCCAGCAGCCGGGACCTCCCCTACGAGCAGTACTTC	CASSRDLPYEQYF
TRBD1	TRBV19	NA	TRBJ1-5	TGTGCCACCCAGACAGGGAACGAAAATCAGCCCCAGCATTTT	CATQTGNENQPQHF
NA	TRBV4-2	NA	TRBJ1-1	TGTGCCAGCAGCCAACACCTACCGGGGGCTAGCTATTTGAACACTGAAGCTTTCTTT	CASSQHLPGASYLNTEAFF
TRBD1	TRBV12-5	once	TRBJ1-3	TGTGCTAGTGGTCCCGAGGGACAGGGGTTTGGAAACACCATATATTTT	CASGPEGQGFGNTIYF
TRBD1	TRBV30	NA	TRBJ2-4	TGTGCCTGGAGTGTGAGGGGGCGATTAACCAAAAACATTCAGTACTTC	CAWSVRGRLTKNIQYF
TRBD1	TRBV19	NA	TRBJ1-5	TGTGCCAGTAAGGGACAGCAAGCCCGTAGCAATCAGCCCCAGCATTTT	CASKGQQARSNQPQHF
NA	TRBV25-1	few	TRBJ1-1	TGTGCCAGCAGTGGAGCCACTGAAGCTTTCTTT	CASSGATEAFF
NA	TRBV27	NA	TRBJ1-2	TGTGCCAGCAGTCCAACAGGGAACTATGGCTACACCTTC	CASSPTGNYGYTF
NA	TRBV28	NA	TRBJ2-7	TGTGCCAGCAGTTTTCGTCAGCGTGCGGCCTACGAGCAGTACTTC	CASSFRQRAAYEQYF
NA	TRBV28	NA	TRBJ2-7	TGTGCCAGCAGTTTAGGCGGGATAACCTACGAGCAGTACTTC	CASSLGGITYEQYF
TRBD1	TRBV6-5	NA	TRBJ2-7	TGTGCCAGCAGAAGACAGGGGCCCCCCTACGAGCAGTACTTC	CASRRQGPPYEQYF
NA	TRBV20-1	NA	TRBJ2-5	TGCAGTGCTATTTTTCAGGGTGCCCAGTACTTC	CSAIFQGAQYF
NA	TRBV5-1	NA	TRBJ2-2	TGCGCCAGCAGTGATGAGTTGGACTATGCAGCCGGGGAGCTGTTTTTT	CASSDELDYAAGELFF
TRBD2	TRBV4-1	once	TRBJ2-1	TGCGCCAGCAGATCAACGGGACTAGCGGGAGGGCGGAATGAGCAGTTCTTC	CASRSTGLAGGRNEQFF
TRBD2	TRBV18	NA	TRBJ2-3	TGTGCCAGCTGGAACGGACTAGCGGAACCACATACGCAGTATTTT	CASWNGLAEPHTQYF
NA	TRBV5-1	NA	TRBJ1-3	TGCGCCAGCAGCTTGATGGGGCTGACTGGAAACACCATATATTTT	CASSLMGLTGNTIYF
NA	TRBV7-9	NA	TRBJ2-7	TGTGCCAGCAGCTTAGTCCCCTCGGGCGAGCAGTACTTC	CASSLVPSGEQYF
TRBD2	TRBV10-3	NA	TRBJ2-5	TGTGCCATCAGTGCCCAGCTAGCGGGGTCCCAAGAGACCCAGTACTTC	CAISAQLAGSQETQYF
TRBD2	TRBV5-1	NA	TRBJ2-7	TGCGCCAGCAGCTGGGCCGGGGGGGCTTATTCCTACGAGCAGTACTTC	CASSWAGGAYSYEQYF
TRBD2	TRBV5-1	NA	TRBJ2-7	TGCGCCAGCAGCTTGAGTGCTAGCGGGTTCTCCTACGAGCAGTACTTC	CASSLSASGFSYEQYF